This T cell receptor (beta chain) was recorded in a study of technical replicates of blood from a handful of donors. Profiled with immunoSEQ multiplex PCR; TCRdb holds only in-frame clones, not every one. The profile covers 70,000 or so clones, with 98% appearing a single time and roughly 0.2% taken by the ten largest. The germline gives CDR1 ENHRY, CDR2 SYGVKD. Trimming at V came to 6 bases and at J to 2 bases, leaving 0 bases not matched to a gene. The CDR3 has 13 residues. The V and J genes are TRBV10-3 and TRBJ1-3; the match to TRBD1 covers 8 bases. The source of this sequence is a human donor in good health. The sample consisted of T cells isolated from PBMCs. The CDR3 DNA follows: TGTGCCATCAGGACAGGGGCTGGAAACACCATATATTTT. Its protein product is CAIRTGAGNTIYF.